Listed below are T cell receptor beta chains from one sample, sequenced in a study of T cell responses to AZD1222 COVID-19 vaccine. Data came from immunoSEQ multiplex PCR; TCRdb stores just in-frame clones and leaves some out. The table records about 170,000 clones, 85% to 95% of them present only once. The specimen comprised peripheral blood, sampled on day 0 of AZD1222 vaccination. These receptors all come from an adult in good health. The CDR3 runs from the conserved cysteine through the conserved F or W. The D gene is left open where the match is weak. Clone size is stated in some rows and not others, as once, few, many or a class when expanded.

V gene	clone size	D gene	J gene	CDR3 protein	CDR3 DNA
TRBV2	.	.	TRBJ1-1	CATGGDTEAFF	TGTGCCACAGGAGGGGATACTGAAGCTTTCTTT
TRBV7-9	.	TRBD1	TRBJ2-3	CASRPTGGQADTQYF	TGTGCCAGCAGACCGACAGGGGGTCAGGCGGATACGCAGTATTTT
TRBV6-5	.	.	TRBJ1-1	CASSYSTTGTAEAFF	TGTGCCAGCAGTTACTCGACGACCGGGACGGCTGAAGCTTTCTTT
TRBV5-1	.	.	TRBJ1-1	CASSLGLRENTEAFF	TGCGCCAGCAGCTTGGGGCTACGGGAGAACACTGAAGCTTTCTTT
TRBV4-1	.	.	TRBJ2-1	CASEQTSSYNEQFF	TGCGCCAGCGAACAAACCAGCTCCTACAATGAGCAGTTCTTC
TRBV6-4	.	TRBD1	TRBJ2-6	CASAGTGGNTGANVLTF	TGTGCCAGCGCCGGGACAGGGGGAAATACTGGGGCCAACGTCCTGACTTTC
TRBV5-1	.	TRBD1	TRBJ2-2	CASQATGGDTGELFF	TGCGCCAGCCAGGCCACAGGGGGAGACACCGGGGAGCTGTTTTTT
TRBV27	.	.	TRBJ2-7	CASSLSRDRYEQYF	TGTGCCAGCAGTTTATCCAGGGACCGCTACGAGCAGTACTTC
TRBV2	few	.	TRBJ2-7	CASVPGFPSTREQYF	TGTGCCAGCGTCCCAGGGTTCCCCAGTACCAGGGAGCAGTACTTC
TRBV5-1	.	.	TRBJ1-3	CASSLWSSGNTIYF	TGCGCCAGCAGCTTGTGGAGCTCTGGAAACACCATATATTTT
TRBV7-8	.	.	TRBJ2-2	CASSLGQGGTGELFF	TGTGCCAGCAGCTTAGGTCAGGGGGGGACCGGGGAGCTGTTTTTT
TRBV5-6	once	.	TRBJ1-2	CASTTPQGPPAEYGYTF	TGTGCCAGCACCACTCCCCAGGGGCCCCCTGCTGAGTATGGCTACACCTTC
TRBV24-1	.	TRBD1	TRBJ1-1	CATSLTGGTEAFF	TGTGCCACCAGCCTGACAGGGGGAACTGAAGCTTTCTTT
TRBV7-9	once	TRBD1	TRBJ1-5	CASSLSGGRLKNQPQHF	TGTGCCAGCAGCTTATCAGGGGGCCGTTTAAAGAATCAGCCCCAGCATTTT
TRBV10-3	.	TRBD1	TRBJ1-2	CAISVTGEDYGYTF	TGTGCCATCAGTGTGACAGGGGAAGACTATGGCTACACCTTC
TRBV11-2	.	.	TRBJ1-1	CASSPGLGAITEAFF	TGTGCCAGCAGCCCAGGCCTGGGGGCAATCACTGAAGCTTTCTTT
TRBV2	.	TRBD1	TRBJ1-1	CASREQGMNTEAFF	TGTGCCAGCAGGGAACAGGGGATGAACACTGAAGCTTTCTTT
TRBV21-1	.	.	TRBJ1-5	CASSTRDRGPHQPQHF	TGTGCCAGCAGCACTAGGGACAGGGGGCCCCACCAGCCCCAGCATTTT
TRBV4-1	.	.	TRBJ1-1	CASRGYGGVPNTEAFF	TGCGCCAGCAGAGGTTACGGAGGGGTCCCGAACACTGAAGCTTTCTTT
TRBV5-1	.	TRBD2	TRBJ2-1	CASSLAVLAGVNNEQFF	TGCGCCAGCAGCTTGGCCGTTCTAGCGGGAGTAAATAATGAGCAGTTCTTC
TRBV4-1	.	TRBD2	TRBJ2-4	CASSQDRAGVIQYF	TGCGCCAGCAGCCAAGATCGGGCGGGAGTCATTCAGTACTTC
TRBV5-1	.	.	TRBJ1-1	CASSLQGSTEAFF	TGCGCCAGCAGCTTACAGGGATCCACTGAAGCTTTCTTT